This T cell receptor beta chain was recovered during a study of T cells after yellow fever vaccination. At the level of the study: Any fraction with a low cell number was prepared using SMART-Seq v4 Ultra Low Input.

Generation of TCR cDNA used 5'RACE template switching (which added a universal primer site and UMIs). TCRdb reprocessed the 5' RACE reads via MiXCR and lists one record per CDR3 protein. The sample includes approximately 550,000 distinct CDR3 sequences, about a fifth seen only once; the top ten take 13% to 15%. The V gene lost 2 bases and the J gene lost 5 bases, with 17 bases spanning the gap. The CDR3 is 15 residues long. In germline, CDR1 is SQVTM, CDR2 ANQGSEA. Study-level points and caveats: By day 5 rather than day 15, the secondary response had peaked, though it was weaker. Subsequent booster samples again held most clones from primary vaccination (96% CD4, roughly 91% CD8).

A few counts support this clonotype. Antigen specificity is unknown. The sequence came from a young man who received the YFV17D yellow fever vaccine. The V gene is TRBV29-1, the J gene TRBJ2-3; D may be TRBD1 or TRBD2 (5 bases each). The input for sequencing was PBMCs, taken 15 days after the yellow fever booster vaccination. The CDR3 loop reads CSVEFGDPSGDTQYF. Written as DNA, the CDR3 is TGCAGCGTTGAATTTGGGGACCCCTCCGGAGATACGCAGTATTTT.